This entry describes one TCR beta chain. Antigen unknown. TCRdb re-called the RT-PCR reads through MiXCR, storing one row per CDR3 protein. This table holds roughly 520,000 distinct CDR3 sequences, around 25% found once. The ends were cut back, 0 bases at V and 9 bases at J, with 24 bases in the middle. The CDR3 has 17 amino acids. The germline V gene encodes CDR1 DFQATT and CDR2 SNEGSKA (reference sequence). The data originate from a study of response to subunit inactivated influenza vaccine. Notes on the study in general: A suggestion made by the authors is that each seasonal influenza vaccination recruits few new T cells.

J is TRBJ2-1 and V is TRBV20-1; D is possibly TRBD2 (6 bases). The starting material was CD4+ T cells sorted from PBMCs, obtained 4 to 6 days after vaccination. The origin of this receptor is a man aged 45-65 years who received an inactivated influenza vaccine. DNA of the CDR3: TGCAGTGCTAGAGAGAAGAATCCCAAGGGGCTGGGGGGTGAGCAGTTCTTC. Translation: CSAREKNPKGLGGEQFF.